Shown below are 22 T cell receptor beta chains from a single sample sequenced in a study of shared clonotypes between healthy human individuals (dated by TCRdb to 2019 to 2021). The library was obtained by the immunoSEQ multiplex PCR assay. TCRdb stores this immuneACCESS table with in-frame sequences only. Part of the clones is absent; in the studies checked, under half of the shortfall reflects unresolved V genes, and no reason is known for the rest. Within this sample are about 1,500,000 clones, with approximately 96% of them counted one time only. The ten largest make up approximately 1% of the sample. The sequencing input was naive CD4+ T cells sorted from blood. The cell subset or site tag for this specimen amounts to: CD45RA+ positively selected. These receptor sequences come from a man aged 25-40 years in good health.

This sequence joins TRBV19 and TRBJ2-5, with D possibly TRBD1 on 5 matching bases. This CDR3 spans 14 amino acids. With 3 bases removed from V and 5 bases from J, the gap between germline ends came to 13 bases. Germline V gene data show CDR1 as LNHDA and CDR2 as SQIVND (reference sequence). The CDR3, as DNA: TGTGCCAGTAGTATCCAAGGGGTTCCCGAGACCCAGTACTTC. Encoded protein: CASSIQGVPETQYF. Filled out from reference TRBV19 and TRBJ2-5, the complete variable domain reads DGGITQSPKYLFRKEGQNVTLSCEQNLNHDAMYWYRQDPGQGLRLIYYSQIVNDFQKGDIAEGYSVSREKKESFPLTVTSAQKNPTAFYLCASSIQGVPETQYFGPGTRLLVL.

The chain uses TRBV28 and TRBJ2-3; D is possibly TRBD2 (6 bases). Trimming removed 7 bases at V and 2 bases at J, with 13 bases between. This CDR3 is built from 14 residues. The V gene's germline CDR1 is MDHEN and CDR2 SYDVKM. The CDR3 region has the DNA TGTGCCAGCAATCGCGGGAACCCCACAGATACGCAGTATTTT. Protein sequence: CASNRGNPTDTQYF.

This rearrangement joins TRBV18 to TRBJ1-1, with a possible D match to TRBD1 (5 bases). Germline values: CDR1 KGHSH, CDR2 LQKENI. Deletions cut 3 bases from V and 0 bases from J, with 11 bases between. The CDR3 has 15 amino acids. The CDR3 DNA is TGTGCCAGCTCACCGGGACGGGGGGTGAACACTGAAGCTTTCTTT. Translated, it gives CASSPGRGVNTEAFF.

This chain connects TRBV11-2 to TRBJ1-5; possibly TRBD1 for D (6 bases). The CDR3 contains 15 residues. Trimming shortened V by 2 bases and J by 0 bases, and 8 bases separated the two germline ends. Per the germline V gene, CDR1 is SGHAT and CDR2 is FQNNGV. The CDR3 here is CASSLSDSSNQPQHF. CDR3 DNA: TGTGCCAGCAGCTTATCGGACAGTAGCAATCAGCCCCAGCATTTT.

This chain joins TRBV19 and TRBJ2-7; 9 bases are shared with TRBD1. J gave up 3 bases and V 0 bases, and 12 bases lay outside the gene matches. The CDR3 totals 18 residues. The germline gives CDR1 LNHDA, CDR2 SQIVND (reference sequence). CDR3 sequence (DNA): TGTGCCAGTAGTATAGATCTTTTTTCTGCGGACAGGGGCTACGAGCAGTACTTC. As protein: CASSIDLFSADRGYEQYF.

The CDR3 DNA reads TGTGCCTGGAGACGGAGCAGCACAGATACGCAGTATTTT. Translation gives CAWRRSSTDTQYF. The chain has TRBV30 and TRBJ2-3; D is ambiguous. Trimming removed 3 bases from V and 0 bases from J, with 7 bases in between. This CDR3 region has 13 residues. The V gene's germline CDR1 is GTSNPN and CDR2 SVGIG (reference sequence).

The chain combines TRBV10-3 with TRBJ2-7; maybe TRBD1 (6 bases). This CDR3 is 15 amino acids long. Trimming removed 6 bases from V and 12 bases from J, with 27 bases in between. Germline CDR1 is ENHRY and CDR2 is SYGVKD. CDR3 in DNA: TGTGCCATCAGATCTCGGGACGCCGAAGGGGGTTCCGGGTACTTC. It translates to CAIRSRDAEGGSGYF.

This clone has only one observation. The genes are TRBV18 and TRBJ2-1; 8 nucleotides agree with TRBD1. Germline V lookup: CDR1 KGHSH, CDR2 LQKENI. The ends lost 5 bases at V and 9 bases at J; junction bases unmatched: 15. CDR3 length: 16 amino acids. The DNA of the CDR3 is TGTGCCAGCTCAACCCTGAACGGACAGGGTTCCACTGAGCAGTTCTTC. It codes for CASSTLNGQGSTEQFF.

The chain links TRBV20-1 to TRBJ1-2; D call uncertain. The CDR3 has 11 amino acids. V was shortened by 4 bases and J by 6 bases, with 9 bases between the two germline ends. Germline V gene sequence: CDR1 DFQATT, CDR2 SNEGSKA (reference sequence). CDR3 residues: CSAMNRNGYTF. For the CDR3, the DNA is TGCAGTGCTATGAACAGAAATGGCTACACCTTC.

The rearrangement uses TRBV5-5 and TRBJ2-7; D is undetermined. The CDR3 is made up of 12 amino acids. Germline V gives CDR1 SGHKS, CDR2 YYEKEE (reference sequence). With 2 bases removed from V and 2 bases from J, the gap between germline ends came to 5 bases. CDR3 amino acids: CASSFLAYEQYF. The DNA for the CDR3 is TGTGCCAGCAGCTTTTTGGCCTACGAGCAGTACTTC.

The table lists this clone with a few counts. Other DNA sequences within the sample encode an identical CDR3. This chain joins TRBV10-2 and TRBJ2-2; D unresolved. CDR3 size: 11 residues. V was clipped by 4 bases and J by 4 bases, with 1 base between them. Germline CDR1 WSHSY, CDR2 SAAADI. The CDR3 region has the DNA TGCGCCAGCAGTGTCACCGGGGAGCTGTTTTTT. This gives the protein CASSVTGELFF.

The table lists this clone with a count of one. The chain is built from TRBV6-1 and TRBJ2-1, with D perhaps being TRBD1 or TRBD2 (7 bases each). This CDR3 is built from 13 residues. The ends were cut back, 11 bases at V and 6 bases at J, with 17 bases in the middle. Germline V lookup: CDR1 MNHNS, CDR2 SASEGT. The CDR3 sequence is CAGGGQLSNEQFF. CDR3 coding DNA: TGTGCCGGGGGGGGACAGTTGAGCAATGAGCAGTTCTTC.

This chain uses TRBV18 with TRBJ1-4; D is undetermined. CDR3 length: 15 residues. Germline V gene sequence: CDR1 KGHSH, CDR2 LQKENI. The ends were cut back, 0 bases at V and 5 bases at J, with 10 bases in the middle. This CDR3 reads CASSPPLHSNEKLFF. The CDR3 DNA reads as TGTGCCAGCTCACCACCGTTGCACTCCAATGAAAAACTGTTTTTT.

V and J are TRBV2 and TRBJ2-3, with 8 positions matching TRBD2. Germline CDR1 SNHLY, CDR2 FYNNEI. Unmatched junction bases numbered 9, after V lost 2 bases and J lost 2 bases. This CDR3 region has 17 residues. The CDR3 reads CASSEYVLSGVTDTQYF. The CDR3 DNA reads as TGTGCCAGCAGTGAATACGTTCTTAGCGGGGTCACAGATACGCAGTATTTT.

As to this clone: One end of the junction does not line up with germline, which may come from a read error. The DNA for the CDR3 is TGTGCCAGCAGCTCTGCGAGCGGAAGGCCAGACTTC. The encoded protein is CASSSASGRPDF. This chain uses TRBV11-2 with TRBJ2-4; D is possibly TRBD2 (5 bases). This CDR3 has 12 amino acids. Per germline, CDR1 SGHAT and CDR2 FQNNGV.

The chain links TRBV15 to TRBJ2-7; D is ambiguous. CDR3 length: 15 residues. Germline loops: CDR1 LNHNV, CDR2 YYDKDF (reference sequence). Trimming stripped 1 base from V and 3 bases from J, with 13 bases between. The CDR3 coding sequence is TGTGCCACCAGCAGAGGTCCAGGCTACCTCTACGAGCAGTACTTC. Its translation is CATSRGPGYLYEQYF.

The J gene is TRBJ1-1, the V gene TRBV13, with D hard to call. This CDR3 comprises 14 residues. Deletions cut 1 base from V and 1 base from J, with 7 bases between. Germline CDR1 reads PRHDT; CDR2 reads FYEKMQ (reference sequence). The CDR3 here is CASSLDGENTEAFF. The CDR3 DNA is TGTGCCAGCAGCTTAGATGGGGAGAACACTGAAGCTTTCTTT.

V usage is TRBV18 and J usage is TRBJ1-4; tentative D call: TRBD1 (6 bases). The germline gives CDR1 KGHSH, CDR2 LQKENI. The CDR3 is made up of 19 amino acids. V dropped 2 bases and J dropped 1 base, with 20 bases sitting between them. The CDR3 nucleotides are TGTGCCAGCTCACCAATCGGCTGGACAGACGCTGGAACTAATGAAAAACTGTTTTTT. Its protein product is CASSPIGWTDAGTNEKLFF.

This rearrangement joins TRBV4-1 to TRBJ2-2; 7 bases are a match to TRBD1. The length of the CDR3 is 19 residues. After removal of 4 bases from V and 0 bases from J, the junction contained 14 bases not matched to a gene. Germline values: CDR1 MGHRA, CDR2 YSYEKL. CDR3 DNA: TGCGCCAGCAGCCTCCTCGGAGGAGTGGGACAGACGAACACCGGGGAGCTGTTTTTT. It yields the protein CASSLLGGVGQTNTGELFF.

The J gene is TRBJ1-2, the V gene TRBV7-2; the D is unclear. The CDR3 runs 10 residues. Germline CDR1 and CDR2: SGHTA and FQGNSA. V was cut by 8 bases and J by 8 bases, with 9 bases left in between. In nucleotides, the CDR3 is TGTGCCAGCGAAGAACGGGGCTACACCTTC. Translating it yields CASEERGYTF.

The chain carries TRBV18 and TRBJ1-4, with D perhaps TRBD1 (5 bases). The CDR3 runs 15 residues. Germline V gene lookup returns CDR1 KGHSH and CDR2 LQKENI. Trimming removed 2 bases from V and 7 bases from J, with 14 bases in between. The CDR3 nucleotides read TGTGCCAGCTCACCATCCACGGGGGTGCGTGAAAAACTGTTTTTT. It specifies CASSPSTGVREKLFF.

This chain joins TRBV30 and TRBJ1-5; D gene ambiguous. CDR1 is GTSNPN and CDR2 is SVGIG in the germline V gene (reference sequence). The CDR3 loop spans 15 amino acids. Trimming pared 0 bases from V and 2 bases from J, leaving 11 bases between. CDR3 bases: TGTGCCTGGAGTGTACGGAGGGTCGGCAATCAGCCCCAGCATTTT. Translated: CAWSVRRVGNQPQHF.